The present T cell receptor (beta chain) was sequenced within a study of a mutant IDH1 vaccine in newly diagnosed glioma. Clones were read by immunoSEQ multiplex PCR, and TCRdb kept only the in-frame ones, dropping some. The sample carries tens of thousands of clones, about 83% recorded once. A word on this clone: Antigen: not known.

Described time point: week 11, during vaccination. The study gave 300 ug of mutant IDH1 20-mer peptide per vaccine dose, with topical imiquimod. The length of the CDR3 is 15 residues. With 6 bases clipped from V and 6 bases from J, the junction kept 5 bases outside the gene matches. Sequenced material: PBMCs, taken from a glioma patient whose treatment included an IDH1 peptide vaccine. The sequence came from a man aged 35-49 years with glioma. The chain joins TRBV6-7 to TRBJ2-2, with 12 bases fitting TRBD2. TRBV6-7 is labeled an ORF, and its function is uncertain. Written as DNA, the CDR3 is TGTGCCAGCAGGCAGACTAGCGGGAGACCCGGGGAGCTGTTTTTT. Its protein product is CASRQTSGRPGELFF.